These T cell receptor beta chains were read from a single sample in a study of Ad26.COV2.S vaccination and SARS-CoV-2 variants. Assay: immunoSEQ multiplex PCR; the TCRdb copy retains only in-frame clones and omits some. Here the sample spans fewer than 900,000 clones, roughly 90% being singletons. The input for sequencing was peripheral blood, taken in a trial of Ad26.COV2.S vaccine versus placebo. These receptors all stem from a person aged 18-60 years who received the Ad26.COV2.S COVID-19 vaccine or a placebo. CDR3s include the opening cysteine and the closing phenylalanine or tryptophan. The D gene is left open where the match is weak. Clone size is not always given. Where it is, it says once, few, many or a class for expanded clones.

CDR3 DNA	CDR3 protein	V gene	D gene	J gene	clone size
TGTGCCAGCAGCTACAGGGGAGGGAGCAATCAGCCCCAGCATTTT	CASSYRGGSNQPQHF	TRBV7-2	TRBD1	TRBJ1-5	-
TGTGCCAGCAACCTGGACAGGGCTACGCGGTCACCCCTCCACTTT	CASNLDRATRSPLHF	TRBV6-5	TRBD1	TRBJ1-6	-
TGTGCCAGTCACAGGAGCTCTGGAAACACCATATATTTT	CASHRSSGNTIYF	TRBV19	-	TRBJ1-3	once
TGTGCCAGCTCACCAAACAGGGTAGAGGAGACCCAGTACTTC	CASSPNRVEETQYF	TRBV18	-	TRBJ2-5	-
TGTGCCAGCAGCGGGGGACGCTCCCCTAGCACAGATACGCAGTATTTT	CASSGGRSPSTDTQYF	TRBV5-4	-	TRBJ2-3	-
TGTGCCAGCAGCTTAGTAATGTCGAGGGACACCGGGGAGCTGTTTTTT	CASSLVMSRDTGELFF	TRBV11-2	-	TRBJ2-2	-
TGTGCCAGCAGGGTCCGGGGTAGTGGAAACACCATATATTTT	CASRVRGSGNTIYF	TRBV6-6	-	TRBJ1-3	-
TGTGCCAGCAGCTTCCACAGGGGGGAACAAGAGACCCAGTACTTC	CASSFHRGEQETQYF	TRBV7-9	TRBD1	TRBJ2-5	-
TGTGCCAGCAGCCCCCAAGCGGGGGCGAACACAGATACGCAGTATTTT	CASSPQAGANTDTQYF	TRBV7-2	TRBD2	TRBJ2-3	-
TGCGCCAGCAGCTTGGGGGACAGGGACTCTGAAGCTTTCTTT	CASSLGDRDSEAFF	TRBV5-1	TRBD1	TRBJ1-1	-
TGTGCCACCAGCAGAGGGTCCGGATCCCTCTCTGGGGCCAACGTCCTGACTTTC	CATSRGSGSLSGANVLTF	TRBV15	-	TRBJ2-6	-
TGTGCCAGCAGCCAAGAATTGGGGCTTAGACCAGATACGCAGTATTTT	CASSQELGLRPDTQYF	TRBV3-1/TRBV3-2	-	TRBJ2-3	few
TGTGCCATCAGTGAATATAGGGGAGTAGAGACCCAGTACTTC	CAISEYRGVETQYF	TRBV10-3	-	TRBJ2-5	-
TGTGCCAGCAGCGTAGGTTCAGGCACCGGGGAGCTGTTTTTT	CASSVGSGTGELFF	TRBV9	-	TRBJ2-2	-
TGCGCCAGCAGCTTGGGGACACTAGCGGGAATGTCCTACAATGAGCAGTTCTTC	CASSLGTLAGMSYNEQFF	TRBV5-1	TRBD2	TRBJ2-1	-
TGCGCCAGCAGCTTGGGGTGGGATCCTGGAAACACCATATATTTT	CASSLGWDPGNTIYF	TRBV5-1	-	TRBJ1-3	-
TGTGCCTGGGGTCGACAGGGTACGGGCTATGGCTACACCTTC	CAWGRQGTGYGYTF	TRBV30	TRBD1	TRBJ1-2	-
TGTGCCAGCAGTTACTCGATGGAGGGGGTGGTCGATCAGCCCCAGCATTTT	CASSYSMEGVVDQPQHF	TRBV6-2/TRBV6-3	-	TRBJ1-5	few
TGTGCCAGCTCGAAATCTGCGCCAGTCAGGGCAGATACGCAGTATTTT	CASSKSAPVRADTQYF	TRBV18	-	TRBJ2-3	-
TGCGCCAGCAGATATAGACAGGGGGAAAATGAAAAACTGTTTTTT	CASRYRQGENEKLFF	TRBV5-1	TRBD1	TRBJ1-4	-
TGCGCCAGCAGCCAAGATGGAGAGGGGGCATGGACTTTCTTT	CASSQDGEGAWTFF	TRBV4-3	TRBD1	TRBJ1-1	-
TGTGCCAGCGGGGGTAGTCAGCCCCAGCATTTT	CASGGSQPQHF	TRBV12-3/TRBV12-4	-	TRBJ1-5	-
TGTGCCAGCTCACCCGGGGGGGTCTACGAGCAGTACTTC	CASSPGGVYEQYF	TRBV18	TRBD2	TRBJ2-7	-
TGCGCCAGCAGCCAAGATCGGACCTACAACACTATCTATGGCTACACCTTC	CASSQDRTYNTIYGYTF	TRBV4-3	-	TRBJ1-2	-
TGTGCCAGCAGCCAATCGGTTTTGGCCCAGTACTTC	CASSQSVLAQYF	TRBV3-1/TRBV3-2	-	TRBJ2-5	-
TGTGCCAGTAGTATACGGCCAAAGGGGACCTACGAGCAGTACTTC	CASSIRPKGTYEQYF	TRBV19	-	TRBJ2-7	once
TGCGCCAGCAGCCGGGACAGGGCCTACAATGAGCAGTTCTTC	CASSRDRAYNEQFF	TRBV4-3	TRBD1	TRBJ2-1	-
TGTGCCAGCAGCGTAGGGGCGGGGACTGAAGCTTTCTTT	CASSVGAGTEAFF	TRBV9	-	TRBJ1-1	-
TGTGCCACCAGTGCTGGAATCTACAATGAGCAGTTCTTC	CATSAGIYNEQFF	TRBV24-1	-	TRBJ2-1	-
TGTGCCAGCAGCTTGAGGGGGGCGTCTGAAGCTTTCTTT	CASSLRGASEAFF	TRBV5-4	-	TRBJ1-1	-